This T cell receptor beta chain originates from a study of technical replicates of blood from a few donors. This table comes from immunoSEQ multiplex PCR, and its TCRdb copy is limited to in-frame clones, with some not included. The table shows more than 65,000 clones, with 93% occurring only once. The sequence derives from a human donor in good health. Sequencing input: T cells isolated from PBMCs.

The CDR3 nucleotides are TGTGCCAGCTCACCACTCGGGCCAGGGCCCGGGGAGCTGTTTTTT. This encodes CASSPLGPGPGELFF. This rearrangement joins TRBV18 to TRBJ2-2; D may be TRBD1 (5 bases). The CDR3 contains 15 residues. The V end was cut by 1 base, the J end by 6 bases, with 12 bases between. Germline lookup yields CDR1 KGHSH and CDR2 LQKENI.